The rows below give T cell receptor beta chains drawn from one sample of a study of beta chain features in type 1 diabetes. Sequenced by immunoSEQ multiplex PCR; TCRdb stores in-frame clones only, minus some. Here the sample spans 620,000 or so clones, about a sixth being singletons. Specimen: naive CD4+ T cells from blood. The receptors derive from a man aged 18 to 30 in good health. The CDR3 runs from the conserved cysteine through the conserved F or W. Fields, in order: CDR3 length, D gene, V gene, clone size, J gene, CDR3 protein, CDR3 DNA. A D gene is named only where the DNA matches it firmly. Not all rows give a size; the values are once, few, many and, for expanded clones, a class.

15	TRBD2	TRBV13	many	TRBJ2-2	CASSLRREATGELFF	TGTGCCAGCAGCTTACGCCGGGAGGCCACCGGGGAGCTGTTTTTT
13	.	TRBV11-1	.	TRBJ1-1	CASSPSGGGRAFF	TGTGCCAGCAGCCCGTCCGGGGGAGGGCGGGCTTTCTTT
15	.	TRBV9	.	TRBJ2-7	CASSVEGAPSSEQYF	TGTGCCAGCAGCGTCGAGGGAGCCCCCTCTTCCGAGCAGTACTTC
13	TRBD1	TRBV25-1	few	TRBJ1-1	CASREQGDTEAFF	TGTGCCAGCAGGGAACAGGGGGACACTGAAGCTTTCTTT
19	.	TRBV28	.	TRBJ2-3	CASSPSPRLPIPSTDTQYF	TGTGCCAGCAGTCCCTCCCCAAGACTTCCCATACCCAGCACAGATACGCAGTATTTT
12	TRBD1	TRBV29-1	.	TRBJ2-1	CSLGQEDNEQFF	TGCAGCCTAGGACAGGAGGACAATGAGCAGTTCTTC
15	TRBD1	TRBV28	few	TRBJ1-4	CASSGGQGGHEKLFF	TGTGCCAGCAGTGGGGGACAAGGGGGCCATGAAAAACTGTTTTTT
15	TRBD1	TRBV6-5	few	TRBJ1-2	CASSYSMTGNYGYTF	TGTGCCAGCAGTTACTCCATGACAGGGAACTATGGCTACACCTTC
15	.	TRBV5-1	.	TRBJ1-6	CASSLAFDMGSPLHF	TGCGCCAGCAGCTTGGCCTTCGACATGGGATCACCCCTCCACTTT
14	.	TRBV29-1	.	TRBJ1-1	CSVRESGSNTEAFF	TGCAGCGTCCGCGAATCGGGCTCGAACACTGAAGCTTTCTTT
15	TRBD2	TRBV5-1	.	TRBJ2-1	CASSVSGTSYNEQFF	TGCGCCAGCAGCGTTAGCGGGACCTCCTACAATGAGCAGTTCTTC
15	TRBD1	TRBV30	few	TRBJ2-1	CAWSAQGASYNEQFF	TGTGCCTGGAGTGCCCAGGGGGCATCCTACAATGAGCAGTTCTTC
15	TRBD2	TRBV5-1	.	TRBJ2-1	CASSSPGLADNEQFF	TGCGCCAGCAGCTCCCCGGGACTAGCAGACAATGAGCAGTTCTTC
16	TRBD2	TRBV4-3	.	TRBJ2-7	CASSQDKAGGRYEQYF	TGCGCCAGCAGCCAAGATAAGGCGGGGGGCCGCTACGAGCAGTACTTC
15	.	TRBV9	.	TRBJ1-5	CASSVVGGLNQPQHF	TGTGCCAGCAGCGTAGTTGGGGGGTTGAATCAGCCCCAGCATTTT
12	.	TRBV29-1	few	TRBJ2-4	CSVKRVGDIQYF	TGCAGCGTTAAAAGGGTTGGAGACATTCAGTACTTC
17	.	TRBV2	few	TRBJ1-2	CASSEALQGRGLYGYTF	TGTGCCAGCAGTGAAGCGCTTCAGGGCAGGGGCCTCTATGGCTACACCTTC
15	.	TRBV10-3	.	TRBJ2-3	CAISDVSGRTDTQYF	TGTGCCATCAGTGATGTGTCGGGGCGCACAGATACGCAGTATTTT
18	TRBD1	TRBV7-8	.	TRBJ1-5	CASSSIPPRQGDDQPQHF	TGTGCCAGCAGTTCCATCCCCCCCAGACAGGGTGACGATCAGCCCCAGCATTTT
15	TRBD1	TRBV29-1	.	TRBJ1-3	CSVELGQGSGNTIYF	TGCAGCGTTGAGTTGGGACAGGGGAGCGGAAACACCATATATTTT
12	.	TRBV2	.	TRBJ1-2	CASIRPRDGYTF	TGTGCCAGCATTCGGCCCAGGGATGGCTACACCTTC
15	TRBD2	TRBV11-2	many	TRBJ2-3	CASHDTTGGTDTQYF	TGTGCCAGCCACGACACGACGGGAGGGACAGATACGCAGTATTTT
16	TRBD1	TRBV25-1	few	TRBJ2-7	CASSEAYPGTGAEQYF	TGTGCCAGCAGTGAAGCCTATCCCGGGACAGGGGCCGAGCAGTACTTC
14	.	TRBV7-3	few	TRBJ2-2	CASLEGGETGELFF	TGTGCCAGCTTAGAAGGGGGAGAGACCGGGGAGCTGTTTTTT
13	TRBD1	TRBV4-1	.	TRBJ1-1	CASSQDYRGEAFF	TGCGCCAGCAGCCAAGATTACAGGGGCGAAGCTTTCTTT
14	TRBD1	TRBV10-3	many	TRBJ2-5	CAISPGQGQETQYF	TGTGCCATCAGCCCGGGACAGGGTCAAGAGACCCAGTACTTC
17	TRBD1	TRBV4-3	few	TRBJ2-5	CASSQVGQGQPSKAQYF	TGCGCCAGCAGCCAAGTGGGACAGGGGCAACCGAGCAAGGCCCAGTACTTC
12	.	TRBV29-1	.	TRBJ2-7	CSVGQVFYEQYF	TGCAGCGTTGGACAGGTTTTCTACGAGCAGTACTTC
15	.	TRBV5-1	few	TRBJ2-5	CASALGAITQETQYF	TGCGCCAGCGCCCTCGGGGCAATAACACAAGAGACCCAGTACTTC
15	TRBD2	TRBV9	.	TRBJ2-1	CASSSGGTSYNEQFF	TGTGCCAGCAGCTCGGGGGGGACTAGTTACAATGAGCAGTTCTTC
12	.	TRBV9	.	TRBJ1-3	CASRGVGNTIYF	TGTGCCAGTCGCGGGGTCGGAAACACCATATATTTT
17	.	TRBV18	.	TRBJ2-4	CASSPLSGDLAKNIQYF	TGTGCCAGCTCACCATTATCGGGAGACCTAGCCAAAAACATTCAGTACTTC
11	.	TRBV5-1	few	TRBJ1-1	CASRLNTEAFF	TGCGCCAGCAGATTGAACACTGAAGCTTTCTTT
11	.	TRBV30	.	TRBJ1-4	CAWSLGEKLFF	TGTGCCTGGAGTCTGGGGGAAAAACTGTTTTTT
16	.	TRBV7-9	.	TRBJ2-1	CASSLVSRRSYNEQFF	TGTGCCAGCAGCTTAGTAAGCAGGCGTTCCTACAATGAGCAGTTCTTC
18	TRBD1	TRBV7-2	few	TRBJ1-5	CASSPTLMTGRGAQPQHF	TGTGCCAGCAGCCCGACGCTGATGACAGGGCGGGGTGCTCAGCCCCAGCATTTT
14	TRBD1	TRBV9	.	TRBJ2-7	CASSAQTGLSEQYF	TGTGCCAGCAGCGCGCAGACAGGGCTGAGCGAGCAGTACTTC
12	.	TRBV30	.	TRBJ2-7	CAWNLGGALQYF	TGTGCCTGGAATCTAGGGGGGGCACTTCAGTACTTC
15	TRBD1	TRBV7-2	.	TRBJ2-1	CASSSGQSSYNEQFF	TGTGCCAGCAGCTCGGGACAGAGCTCCTACAATGAGCAGTTCTTC
11	.	TRBV20-1	few	TRBJ2-3	CSVGKTDTQYF	TGCAGTGTCGGGAAAACAGATACGCAGTATTTT
12	TRBD1	TRBV10-3	.	TRBJ2-5	CATRGPPETQYF	TGTGCCACCAGGGGGCCCCCAGAGACCCAGTACTTC
15	.	TRBV15	few	TRBJ2-6	CATSRDNSGANVLTF	TGTGCCACCAGCCGTGACAACTCTGGGGCCAACGTCCTGACTTTC
14	.	TRBV19	few	TRBJ2-4	CASSSLLAKNIQYF	TGTGCCAGTAGCTCCCTATTAGCCAAAAACATTCAGTACTTC
15	TRBD1	TRBV6-1	.	TRBJ1-5	CASSLSDRGHQPQHF	TGTGCCAGCAGCTTATCCGACAGGGGGCATCAGCCCCAGCATTTT
14	.	TRBV7-9	.	TRBJ1-2	CASSLIGLHYGYTF	TGTGCCAGCAGCTTAATTGGATTGCACTATGGCTACACCTTC
13	.	TRBV7-2	few	TRBJ1-2	CASSPEANYGYTF	TGTGCCAGCAGCCCAGAGGCTAACTATGGCTACACCTTC
13	TRBD1	TRBV18	few	TRBJ2-5	CASSRDRQETQYF	TGTGCCAGCTCAAGGGACAGACAAGAGACCCAGTACTTC
16	TRBD1	TRBV19	few	TRBJ1-5	CASSVRGQGSNQPQHF	TGTGCCAGTAGTGTCAGGGGGCAGGGGAGCAATCAGCCCCAGCATTTT
14	TRBD2	TRBV19	.	TRBJ2-3	CASRLAGPGDTQYF	TGTGCCAGTCGACTAGCGGGGCCCGGGGATACGCAGTATTTT
15	.	TRBV7-2	.	TRBJ1-2	CASSSPRFIGYGYTF	TGTGCCAGCAGCTCTCCGAGGTTTATTGGCTATGGCTACACCTTC
12	.	TRBV7-9	few	TRBJ1-1	CASSLESPQAFF	TGTGCCAGCAGCTTGGAAAGCCCACAAGCTTTCTTT
17	.	TRBV13	.	TRBJ2-7	CASSSVRFSIYSYEQYF	TGTGCCAGCAGCTCAGTCAGGTTCAGTATATACTCCTACGAGCAGTACTTC
13	.	TRBV15	.	TRBJ2-5	CATSRDLQGGQYF	TGTGCCACCAGCAGAGATTTACAGGGAGGCCAGTACTTC
15	TRBD1	TRBV18	few	TRBJ2-1	CASSPGTGGYNEQFF	TGTGCCAGCTCACCTGGGACAGGGGGCTACAATGAGCAGTTCTTC